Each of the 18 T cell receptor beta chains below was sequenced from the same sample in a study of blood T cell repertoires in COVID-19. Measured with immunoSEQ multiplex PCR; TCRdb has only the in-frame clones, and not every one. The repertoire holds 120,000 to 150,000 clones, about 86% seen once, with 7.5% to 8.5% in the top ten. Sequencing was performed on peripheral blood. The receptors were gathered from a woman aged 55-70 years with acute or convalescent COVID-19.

The CDR3 nucleotides read TGTGCCAGTAGTTCACAGAGCTATAATTCACCCCTCCACTTT. This codes for CASSSQSYNSPLHF. The V and J genes are TRBV19 and TRBJ1-6; unclear D gene. From germline, CDR1 is LNHDA and CDR2 SQIVND (reference sequence). Trimming stripped 5 bases from V and 3 bases from J, with 8 bases between. The CDR3 spans 14 residues.

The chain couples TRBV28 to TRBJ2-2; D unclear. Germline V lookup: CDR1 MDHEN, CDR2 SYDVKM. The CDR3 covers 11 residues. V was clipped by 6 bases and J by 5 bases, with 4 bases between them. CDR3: CASRSTGELFF. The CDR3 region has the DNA TGTGCCAGCAGATCAACCGGGGAGCTGTTTTTT.

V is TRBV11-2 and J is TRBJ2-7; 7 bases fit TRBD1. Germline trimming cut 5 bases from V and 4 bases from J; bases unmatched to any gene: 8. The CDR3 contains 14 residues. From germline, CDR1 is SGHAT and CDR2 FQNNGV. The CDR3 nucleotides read TGTGCCAGCAGCCCCCAGGGGGTTCGATACGAGCAGTACTTC. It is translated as CASSPQGVRYEQYF.

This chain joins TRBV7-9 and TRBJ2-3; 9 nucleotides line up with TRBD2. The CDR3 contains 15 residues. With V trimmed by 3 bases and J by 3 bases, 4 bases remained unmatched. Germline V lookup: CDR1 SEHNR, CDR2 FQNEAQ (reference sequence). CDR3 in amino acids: CASSLGGGVTDTQYF. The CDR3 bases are TGTGCCAGCAGCTTGGGCGGGGGGGTAACAGATACGCAGTATTTT.

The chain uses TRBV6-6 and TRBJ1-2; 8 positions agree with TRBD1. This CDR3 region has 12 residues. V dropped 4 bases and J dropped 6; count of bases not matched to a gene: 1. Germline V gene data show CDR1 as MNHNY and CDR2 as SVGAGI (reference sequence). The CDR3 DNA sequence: TGTGCCAGCAGTTCACAGGGGGATGGCTACACCTTC. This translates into CASSSQGDGYTF.

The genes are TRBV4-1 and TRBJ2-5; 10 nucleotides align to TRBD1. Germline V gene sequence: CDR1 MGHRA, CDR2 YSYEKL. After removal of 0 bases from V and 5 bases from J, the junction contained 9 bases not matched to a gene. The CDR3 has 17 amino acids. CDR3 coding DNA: TGCGCCAGCAGCCAAGAGCAACGGACAGGGGGTGCGGAGACCCAGTACTTC. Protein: CASSQEQRTGGAETQYF.

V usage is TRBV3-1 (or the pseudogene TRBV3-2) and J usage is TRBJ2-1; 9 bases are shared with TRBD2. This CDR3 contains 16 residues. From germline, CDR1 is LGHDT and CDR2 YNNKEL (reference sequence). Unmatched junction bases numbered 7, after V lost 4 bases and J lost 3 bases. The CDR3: CASSPFSGGNYNEQFF. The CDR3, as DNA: TGTGCCAGCAGCCCCTTTAGCGGGGGAAACTACAATGAGCAGTTCTTC.

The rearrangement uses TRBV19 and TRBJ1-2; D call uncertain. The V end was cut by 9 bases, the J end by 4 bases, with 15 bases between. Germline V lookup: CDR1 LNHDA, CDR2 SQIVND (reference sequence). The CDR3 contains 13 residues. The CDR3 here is CASQKRGSYGYTF. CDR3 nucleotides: TGTGCCAGCCAAAAGCGGGGATCCTATGGCTACACCTTC.

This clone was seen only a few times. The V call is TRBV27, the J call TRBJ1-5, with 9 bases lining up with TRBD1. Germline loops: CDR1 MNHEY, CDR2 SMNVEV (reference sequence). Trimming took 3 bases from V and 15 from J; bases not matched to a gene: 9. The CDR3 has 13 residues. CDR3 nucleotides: TGTGCCAGCAGTTTTAGACAGGGACAGGGTAGGCATTTT. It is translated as CASSFRQGQGRHF.

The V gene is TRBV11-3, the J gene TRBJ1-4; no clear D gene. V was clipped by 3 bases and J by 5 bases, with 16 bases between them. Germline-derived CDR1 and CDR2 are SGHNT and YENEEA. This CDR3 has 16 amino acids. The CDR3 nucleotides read TGTGCCAGCAGCTTGGGAGACATGCCCGTCAATGAAAAACTGTTTTTT. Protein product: CASSLGDMPVNEKLFF.

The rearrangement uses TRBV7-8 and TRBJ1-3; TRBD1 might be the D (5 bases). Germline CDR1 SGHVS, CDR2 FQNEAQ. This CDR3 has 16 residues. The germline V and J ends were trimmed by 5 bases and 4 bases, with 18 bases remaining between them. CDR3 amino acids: CASSLPGGWSGNTIYF. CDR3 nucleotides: TGTGCCAGCAGCCTCCCGGGGGGATGGTCGGGAAACACCATATATTTT.

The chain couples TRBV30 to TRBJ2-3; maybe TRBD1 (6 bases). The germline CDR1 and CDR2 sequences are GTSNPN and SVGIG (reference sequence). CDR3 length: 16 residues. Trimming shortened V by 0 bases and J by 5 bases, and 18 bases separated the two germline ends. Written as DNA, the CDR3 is TGTGCCTGGAGTGTGAGGGGGACCCCAACGGGAGATACGCAGTATTTT. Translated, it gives CAWSVRGTPTGDTQYF.

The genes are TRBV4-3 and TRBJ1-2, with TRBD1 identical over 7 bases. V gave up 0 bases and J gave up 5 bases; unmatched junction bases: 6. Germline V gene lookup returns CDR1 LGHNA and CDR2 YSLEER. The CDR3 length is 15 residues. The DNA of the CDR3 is TGCGCCAGCAGCCAAGATGGGGGCAGGGGGTATGGCTACACCTTC. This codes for CASSQDGGRGYGYTF.

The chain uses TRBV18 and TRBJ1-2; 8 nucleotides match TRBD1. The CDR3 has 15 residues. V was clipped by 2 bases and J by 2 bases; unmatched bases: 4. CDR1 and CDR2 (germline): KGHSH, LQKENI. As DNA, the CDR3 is TGTGCCAGCTCACCAGTTCCAGGGGGCAACTATGGCTACACCTTC. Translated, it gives CASSPVPGGNYGYTF.

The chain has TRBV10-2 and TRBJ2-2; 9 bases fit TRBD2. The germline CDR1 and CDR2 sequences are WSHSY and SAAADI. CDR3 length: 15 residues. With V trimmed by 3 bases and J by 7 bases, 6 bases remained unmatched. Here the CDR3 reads CASSESSGAGGELFF. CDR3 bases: TGCGCCAGCAGTGAATCTAGCGGGGCTGGCGGGGAGCTGTTTTTT.

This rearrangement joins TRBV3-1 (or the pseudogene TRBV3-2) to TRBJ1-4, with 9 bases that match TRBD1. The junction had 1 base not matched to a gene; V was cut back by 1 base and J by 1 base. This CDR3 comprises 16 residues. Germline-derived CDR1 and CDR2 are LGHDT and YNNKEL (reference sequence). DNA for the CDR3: TGTGCCAGCAGCCAAGGACAGGGGGTAACTAATGAAAAACTGTTTTTT. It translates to CASSQGQGVTNEKLFF.

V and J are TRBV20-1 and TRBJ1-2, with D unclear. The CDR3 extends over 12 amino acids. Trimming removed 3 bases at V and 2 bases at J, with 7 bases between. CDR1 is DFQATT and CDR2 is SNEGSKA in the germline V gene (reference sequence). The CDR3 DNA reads TGCAGTGCTAGTTGGGAGAACTATGGCTACACCTTC. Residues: CSASWENYGYTF.

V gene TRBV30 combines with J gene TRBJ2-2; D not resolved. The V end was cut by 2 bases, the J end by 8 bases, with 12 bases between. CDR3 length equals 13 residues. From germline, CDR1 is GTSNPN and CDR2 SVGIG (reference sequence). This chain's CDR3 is CAWSPSRSGELFF. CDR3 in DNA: TGTGCCTGGAGTCCCTCGCGATCTGGGGAGCTGTTTTTT. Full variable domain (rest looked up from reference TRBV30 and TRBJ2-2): SQTIHQWPATLVQPVGSPLSLECTVEGTSNPNLYWYRQAAGRGLQLLFYSVGIGQISSEVPQNLSASRPQDRQFILSSKKLLLSDSGFYLCAWSPSRSGELFFGEGSRLTVL.